This TCR beta chain appears in the sequencing data of a study of post-analysis software for immune sequencing data. Study observations and caveats: Among multiple sclerosis patients, normalized Chao1 diversity was significantly below that of controls. The five TRBV segments detected at higher frequency in patients than in controls included TRBV5-6, TRBV5-1 and TRBV20-1.

There are a few counts of this clonotype. No antigen is known for it. Unique-molecular-identifier-tagged TCR beta cDNA libraries were used. Researchers reported roughly 510,000 cDNA molecules coming from roughly 0.93 to 9.6 million T cells. TCRdb recomputed calls from the PCR reads with MiXCR, one row per CDR3 protein. The data hold 700,000 to 900,000 distinct CDR3 sequences, with 35% to 55% observed a single time. Trimming shortened V by 4 bases and J by 9 bases, and 10 bases separated the two germline ends. The CDR3 sequence is 12 residues long. What was sequenced was blood. This receptor was identified in a girl under 18 with multiple sclerosis. This chain uses TRBV12-3 or TRBV12-4 with TRBJ2-1; D ambiguous. The CDR3 loop reads CASSSLSSEQFF. The CDR3 coding sequence is TGTGCCAGCAGTTCATTAAGTTCTGAGCAGTTCTTC.